This is a list of T cell receptor beta chains from one sample in a study of cytomegalovirus exposure and HLA in healthy donors. Profiling relied on immunoSEQ multiplex PCR, and the TCRdb table lists in-frame clones only, not all of them. This sample has 180,000 or so clones; 80% occur once, and the top ten carry around 1.4%. The sample consisted of PBMCs. These receptors all come from a girl aged 5-17 years in good health and CMV-seropositive. CDR3s include the opening cysteine and the closing phenylalanine or tryptophan.

TRBV7-2,TRBJ2-1,CASSPDSSSYNEQFF
TRBV5-1,TRBJ2-5,CASSAGQPGETQYF
TRBV29-1,TRBJ1-3,CSARSGNTIYF
TRBV4-1,TRBJ2-1,CASSQASSLTGEQFF
TRBV10-1,TRBJ1-4,CASSEGPANEKLFF
TRBV27,TRBJ1-1,CASSFLRDATEAFF
TRBV6-5,TRBJ1-3,CASNMQVSGNTIYF
TRBV25-1,TRBJ1-4,CASSEGAYTNEKLFF
TRBV19,TRBJ2-1,CASGGLYNEQFF
TRBV7-7,TRBJ2-4,CASSFPGTGVHF
TRBV19,TRBJ2-3,CASSAGGTDTQYF
TRBV6-5,TRBJ1-4,CASSYSTVAEKLFF
TRBV30,TRBJ1-1,CAWSSRQRSEAFF
TRBV10-3,TRBJ2-1,CATLGSNEQFF
TRBV5-1,TRBJ1-3,CASSDGLSGNTIYF
TRBV28,TRBJ2-3,CASSFRPDTQYF
TRBV19,TRBJ1-1,CASVQGTYTEAFF
TRBV5-1,TRBJ2-2,CASSLSGQGPTGELFF
TRBV29-1,TRBJ2-6,CSVSRDSGANVLTF
TRBV9,TRBJ2-1,CASSVAPVGEPSYNEQFF
TRBV2,TRBJ1-2,CASSWTGGEGYTF
TRBV6-5,TRBJ1-4,CASSPTIFIEEKLFF
TRBV4-1,TRBJ2-1,CASSQDPGEGDEQFF
TRBV6-6,TRBJ2-2,CASSWETIRNTGELFF
TRBV7-2,TRBJ2-5,CAFGPGLAGGAQYF
TRBV11-2,TRBJ1-6,CASSPGTGKLDSPLHF
TRBV30,TRBJ1-2,CAWTRQYGGYTF
TRBV7-8,TRBJ2-7,CASSLRQGTYEQYF
TRBV2,TRBJ2-7,CASPSGATYEQYF
TRBV15,TRBJ2-7,CATSRDRTGHITIYEQYF
TRBV14,TRBJ2-7,CASSLGYRVGYYEQYF
TRBV4-1,TRBJ2-3,CASSPRASGNGGVDTQYF
TRBV19,TRBJ2-7,CASSMRLAAYEQYF
TRBV4-1,TRBJ1-5,CASSQAGTGGDQPQHF
TRBV7-2,TRBJ1-5,CASSLAGSSNQPQHF
TRBV19,TRBJ2-2,CASSIGSTGELFF
TRBV6-5,TRBJ2-3,CASSYGWTSTGDTQYF
TRBV6-6,TRBJ2-7,CASNPGLAKTYEQYF
TRBV7-2,TRBJ2-2,CASSSSQGIGELFF
TRBV4-1,TRBJ1-3,CASSQVGGGNTIYF
TRBV5-6,TRBJ1-2,CASSHFQGANYGYTF
TRBV28,TRBJ1-6,CASSPGGYNSPLHF
TRBV30,TRBJ1-2,CACQVPDRPNYGYTF
TRBV27,TRBJ2-5,CASSSRGDETQYF
TRBV11-2,TRBJ1-2,CASSFRDRGFGFYGYTF
TRBV29-1,TRBJ2-4,CSVTGDPQNIQYF
TRBV6-4,TRBJ2-2,CASSAAGGPNTGELFF
TRBV19,TRBJ2-7,CASSPRLAGNGGEQYF
TRBV19,TRBJ2-2,CASTRGANTGELFF
TRBV7-9,TRBJ1-2,CASSDLQGEGGYTF
TRBV29-1,TRBJ2-3,CSVEEGGPRDTQYF